The entry below describes one T cell receptor beta chain. Its antigen is currently unknown. This record comes from a study of blood T cells in healthy people across ages. Findings and caveats of the study: Both higher diversity and more naive CD4+ cells marked long-lived donors when set against aged donors. Measured against age, TCR beta diversity per million T cells decreased in a roughly linear manner.

This CDR3 is 16 amino acids long. V lost 1 base and J lost 4, with 17 bases in between. In germline, CDR1 is LNHNV, CDR2 YYDKDF (reference sequence). The donors, healthy Caucasians from Russia, were aged about 6 to 100. With a J-beta primer mix and a sample-barcoded 5' primer, a second PCR ran about 6 to 11 cycles. All samples yielded 2.5 million or more CDR3-containing paired-end reads. TCRdb analysed the 5' RACE reads with MiXCR anew, one entry per CDR3 protein. The table shows about 800,000 distinct CDR3 sequences, with roughly 64% occurring only once. This receptor was taken from a man aged 30 to 45 in good health. The specimen was blood. The J gene is TRBJ2-7, the V gene TRBV15, with TRBD2 as a possible D gene (6 bases). The CDR3 loop is CATSRALTGVDYEQYF. In DNA, the CDR3 is TGTGCCACCAGCAGAGCTCTGACGGGAGTAGATTACGAGCAGTACTTC.